Listed here are 32 T cell receptor beta chains from one sample, sequenced in a study of blood T cell repertoires in COVID-19. Data came from immunoSEQ multiplex PCR; TCRdb stores just in-frame clones and leaves some out. The data show approximately 160,000 clones, about 86% seen once. Sequencing used peripheral blood. Every receptor here comes from a man between 45 and 60 years old with active or convalescent COVID-19.

The V call is TRBV18, the J call TRBJ1-5; 7 bases fit TRBD1. This CDR3 is built from 13 residues. Germline V lookup: CDR1 KGHSH, CDR2 LQKENI. Germline trimming cut 2 bases from V and 8 bases from J; bases unmatched to any gene: 3. The CDR3 loop reads CASSPTQGEPQHF. CDR3 DNA sequence: TGTGCCAGCTCACCAACCCAGGGGGAGCCCCAGCATTTT.

The V and J genes are TRBV12-3 or TRBV12-4 and TRBJ2-1; D ambiguous. V lost 2 bases to trimming and J lost 10 bases, with 9 bases between them. CDR3 size: 12 residues. The CDR3 region is CASSLRGWEQFF. DNA of the CDR3: TGTGCCAGCAGTTTACGCGGTTGGGAGCAGTTCTTC.

V is TRBV5-1 and J is TRBJ1-5; perhaps TRBD1 as D (5 bases). V was pared by 4 bases and J by 4 bases, with 12 bases between. The CDR3 covers 14 residues. Per the germline V gene, CDR1 is SGHRS and CDR2 is YFSETQ. The CDR3 sequence: CASSLDRQNQPQHF. The DNA of the CDR3 is TGCGCCAGCAGCCTAGACCGACAGAATCAGCCCCAGCATTTT.

This chain connects TRBV3-1 (or the pseudogene TRBV3-2) to TRBJ2-3; possibly TRBD2 for D (6 bases). This CDR3 is 17 amino acids long. Germline lookup yields CDR1 LGHDT and CDR2 YNNKEL (reference sequence). Trimming stripped 4 bases from V and 1 base from J, with 18 bases between. CDR3 region: CASSRGMGGRGTDTQYF. CDR3 DNA: TGTGCCAGCAGCCGGGGGATGGGAGGAAGAGGCACAGATACGCAGTATTTT.

The table lists this clone with a few counts. The V call is TRBV19, the J call TRBJ1-5; no reliable D call. Trimming cost V 2 bases and J 6 bases, with 14 bases left between them. The length of the CDR3 is 15 residues. Germline V lookup: CDR1 LNHDA, CDR2 SQIVND (reference sequence). The CDR3 DNA sequence: TGTGCCAGTAGTATAATGTTCGGGGTCGGTCAGCCCCAGCATTTT. Amino acid sequence: CASSIMFGVGQPQHF.

The chain links TRBV5-4 to TRBJ2-7, with D perhaps TRBD2 (6 bases). From germline, CDR1 is SGHNT and CDR2 YYREEE (reference sequence). Trimming shortened V by 3 bases and J by 7 bases, and 23 bases separated the two germline ends. The CDR3 runs 16 residues. In DNA, the CDR3 is TGTGCCAGCAGCTCGGACCCTCTCCCAAGGAGCGGGGAGCAGTACTTC. Translating it yields CASSSDPLPRSGEQYF.

This clone has more than one count but fewer than ten. V is TRBV6-2 or TRBV6-3 and J is TRBJ2-7; a possible D gene is TRBD1 (5 bases). Trimming removed 5 bases at V and 0 bases at J, with 8 bases between. Per the germline V gene, CDR1 is MNHEY and CDR2 is SVGEGT. The CDR3 spans 13 residues. The CDR3 protein is CASSDSLSYEQYF. The CDR3 bases are TGTGCCAGCAGTGACAGTCTCTCCTACGAGCAGTACTTC.

This chain joins TRBV7-9 and TRBJ2-7, with D possibly matching TRBD1 (6 bases). CDR3 size: 15 residues. Germline lookup yields CDR1 SEHNR and CDR2 FQNEAQ (reference sequence). V lost 7 bases to trimming and J lost 6 bases, with 22 bases between them. The CDR3 nucleotides read TGTGCCAGCACCCCAGAGCCGGGACAATCTTCCGAGCAGTACTTC. It is translated as CASTPEPGQSSEQYF.

As DNA, the CDR3 is TGTGCCAGCAGCCAAGCGACTAACCAAGAGACCCAGTACTTC. Translating it yields CASSQATNQETQYF. The chain employs TRBV4-2 and TRBJ2-5; D is perhaps TRBD2 (5 bases). V lost 1 base to trimming and J lost 0 bases, with 6 bases between them. In germline, CDR1 is LGHNA, CDR2 YNFKEQ. The CDR3 is 14 residues long.

The chain joins TRBV10-3 to TRBJ2-7, with 8 positions matching TRBD1. Trimming took 6 bases from V and 3 from J; bases not matched to a gene: 7. The germline gives CDR1 ENHRY, CDR2 SYGVKD. The CDR3 is 14 residues long. CDR3 coding DNA: TGTGCCATCAGGAATCCGGGACAGGACTACGAGCAGTACTTC. Translation: CAIRNPGQDYEQYF.

This chain links TRBV5-8 with TRBJ1-4; 8 nucleotides align to TRBD1. The V and J ends lost 9 bases and 8 bases, in that order; junction bases with no gene match: 15. Looked up from germline, CDR1 is SGHTS and CDR2 is YDEGEE. CDR3 length equals 15 residues. CDR3 in amino acids: CATSDRTGPGEKLFF. The CDR3 DNA is TGTGCCACCTCGGACAGGACAGGGCCAGGGGAAAAACTGTTTTTT. Together with reference TRBV5-8 and TRBJ1-4, the CDR3 gives the full variable domain: EAGVTQSPTHLIKTRGQQATLRCSPISGHTSVYWYQQALGLGLQFLLWYDEGEERNRGNFPPRFSGRQFPNYSSELNVNALELEDSALYLCATSDRTGPGEKLFFGSGTQLSVL.

This clone occurred once. The chain uses TRBV7-2 and TRBJ1-2; 7 bases align to TRBD1. Trimming at V came to 5 bases and at J to 6 bases, leaving 9 bases not matched to a gene. Germline lookup yields CDR1 SGHTA and CDR2 FQGNSA. The CDR3 covers 14 residues. The CDR3 coding sequence is TGTGCCAGCAGCCCGCAGACAGGGACTGATGGCTACACCTTC. Amino acids: CASSPQTGTDGYTF.

The chain is built from TRBV4-3 and TRBJ2-3, with TRBD2 matching 8 bases. Germline V gene sequence: CDR1 LGHNA, CDR2 YSLEER. V lost 4 bases and J lost 4; bases outside the gene matches: 16. The CDR3 contains 18 residues. The CDR3 DNA reads as TGCGCCAGCAGCCCCTTCTCTTCCAGCGGGAGAATGGCAGATACGCAGTATTTT. It codes for CASSPFSSSGRMADTQYF.

V gene TRBV5-1 combines with J gene TRBJ2-7, with 8 positions matching TRBD1. V gave up 1 base and J gave up 4 bases; unmatched junction bases: 4. Germline loops: CDR1 SGHRS, CDR2 YFSETQ. This CDR3 is built from 14 residues. The CDR3 region has the DNA TGCGCCAGCAGCTTGATCCAGGGGGCTTACGAGCAGTACTTC. Its protein is CASSLIQGAYEQYF.

The rearrangement uses TRBV11-2 and TRBJ2-2; the D gene is possibly TRBD1 (6 bases). The CDR3 has 15 amino acids. Trimming took off 4 bases at V and 3 bases at J, with 12 bases between the two ends. The germline CDR1 and CDR2 sequences are SGHAT and FQNNGV. Here the CDR3 DNA reads TGTGCCAGCAGCTCTTGGACAGCACACACCGGGGAGCTGTTTTTT. It encodes CASSSWTAHTGELFF.

The V and J genes are TRBV9 and TRBJ2-2; 10 bases agree with TRBD2. CDR1 is SGDLS and CDR2 is YYNGEE in the germline V gene. Germline trimming cut 4 bases from V and 7 bases from J; bases unmatched to any gene: 10. CDR3 size: 16 residues. This chain's CDR3 is CASSPGVAGGVGELFF. As DNA, the CDR3 is TGTGCCAGCAGCCCAGGGGTAGCGGGAGGTGTCGGGGAGCTGTTTTTT.

This chain uses TRBV18 with TRBJ2-7; 11 bases agree with TRBD1. This CDR3 has 15 amino acids. The J segment lost 5 bases and the V segment lost 2 bases, leaving 5 bases of the junction unmatched. CDR1 is KGHSH and CDR2 is LQKENI in the germline V gene. CDR3 sequence: CASSPYGQGADEQYF. Written as DNA, the CDR3 is TGTGCCAGCTCACCATATGGACAGGGGGCCGACGAGCAGTACTTC.

The chain carries TRBV2 and TRBJ2-1; D is perhaps TRBD2 (5 bases). The CDR3 consists of 13 residues. In germline, CDR1 is SNHLY, CDR2 FYNNEI. The germline V and J ends were trimmed by 3 bases and 9 bases, with 12 bases remaining between them. CDR3 in DNA: TGTGCCAGCAGTGACGATCGAGGGAGTGAGCAGTTCTTC. Translated, it gives CASSDDRGSEQFF.

J is TRBJ1-6 and V is TRBV11-3; TRBD1 aligns across 7 bases. Germline assignment: CDR1 SGHNT and CDR2 YENEEA. The CDR3 is made up of 14 amino acids. V lost 8 bases, J lost 6 bases, and 7 bases stayed unmatched. The CDR3 bases are TGTGCCAGCGTCCCGGGACAGTGTAATTCACCCCTCCACTTT. It specifies CASVPGQCNSPLHF.

This rearrangement joins TRBV21-1 to TRBJ2-1; no check of the table's D call, TRBD2, against the DNA was made. TRBV21-1 is a pseudogene segment. This CDR3 is built from 18 residues. In DNA, the CDR3 is TGTGCCAGCAGCAAAGGGAGAATAGCGGGGGGGGATAACAATGAGCAGTTCTTC. It yields the protein CASSKGRIAGGDNNEQFF.

The rearrangement uses TRBV27 and TRBJ2-7; the D gene is possibly TRBD1 (6 bases). The CDR3 length is 15 residues. Between the trimmed V and J ends, which lost 5 bases and 0 bases, there was a span of 14 bases. CDR1 is MNHEY, CDR2 SMNVEV, per germline (reference sequence). CDR3 sequence reads: CASSRERGSSYEQYF. The CDR3 coding sequence is TGTGCCAGCAGTCGAGAAAGGGGGAGCTCCTACGAGCAGTACTTC.

V and J are TRBV7-3 and TRBJ1-6; D gene unclear. Per germline, CDR1 SGHTA and CDR2 FQGTGA. Trimming removed 0 bases at V and 7 bases at J, with 4 bases between. The CDR3 runs 13 residues. Written as DNA, the CDR3 is TGTGCCAGCAGCTTAACGAGGAATTCACCCCTCCACTTT. Translation: CASSLTRNSPLHF.

The V gene is TRBV19, the J gene TRBJ1-1; a weak D match, TRBD1 (5 bases). CDR3 size: 16 residues. The germline V gene has CDR1 LNHDA and CDR2 SQIVND (reference sequence). V lost 4 bases, J lost 4 bases, and 19 bases lay in between. As DNA, the CDR3 is TGTGCCAGTAGTACCTCCCCCACAGGAACCATCACTGAAGCTTTCTTT. Its protein is CASSTSPTGTITEAFF.

V is TRBV10-1 and J is TRBJ2-7; unclear D gene. This CDR3 spans 14 amino acids. The germline V and J ends were trimmed by 11 bases and 5 bases, with 22 bases remaining between them. Per the germline V gene, CDR1 is WNHNN and CDR2 is SYGVQD (reference sequence). CDR3 residues: CAQRKSQEPNEQYF. The CDR3 DNA follows: TGCGCCCAAAGGAAGAGCCAGGAACCCAACGAGCAGTACTTC.

V usage is TRBV19 and J usage is TRBJ1-4; maybe TRBD1 (6 bases). V gave up 3 bases and J gave up 0 bases, with 14 bases separating them. Germline CDR1 is LNHDA and CDR2 is SQIVND (reference sequence). There are 17 residues in the CDR3. In DNA form, the CDR3 reads TGTGCCAGTAGTATCCGCAGGGGAACCGCAACTAATGAAAAACTGTTTTTT. As protein: CASSIRRGTATNEKLFF.

The chain combines TRBV27 with TRBJ2-5; TRBD1 aligns across 10 bases. CDR3 length: 17 amino acids. Germline CDR1 is MNHEY and CDR2 is SMNVEV (reference sequence). J gave up 4 bases and V 10 bases, and 18 bases lay outside the gene matches. The CDR3 nucleotides are TGTGCCAACACCGACAGGGGGCCCCCCATAAGTGGAGAGACCCAGTACTTC. It yields the protein CANTDRGPPISGETQYF.

The chain joins TRBV6-2 or TRBV6-3 to TRBJ2-1; weak D call: TRBD1 (6 bases). The CDR3 covers 12 residues. Germline CDR1 is MNHEY and CDR2 is SVGEGT. V was cut by 3 bases and J by 12 bases, with 12 bases left in between. The CDR3 reads CASSYTQGLQFF. In nucleotides, the CDR3 is TGTGCCAGCAGTTATACACAGGGTTTGCAGTTCTTC.

The DNA for the CDR3 is TGTGCCAGCAGTGAAGAGAGGGCTTGGAGCAATCAGCCCCAGCATTTT. This codes for CASSEERAWSNQPQHF. The chain recombines TRBV6-1 with TRBJ1-5, with D hard to call. Between the trimmed V and J ends, which lost 1 base and 1 base, there was a span of 11 bases. The CDR3 contains 16 residues. Germline values: CDR1 MNHNS, CDR2 SASEGT.

The chain joins TRBV19 to TRBJ1-1; D ambiguous. CDR1 and CDR2 (germline): LNHDA, SQIVND (reference sequence). Trimming left V 0 bases short and J 5 bases short, with 13 bases between. This CDR3 spans 15 amino acids. CDR3 region: CASSIEGSRGTEAFF. The CDR3 bases are TGTGCCAGTAGTATAGAGGGCAGCCGAGGGACTGAAGCTTTCTTT.

The chain has TRBV10-3 and TRBJ1-3; 10 bases align to TRBD1. The CDR3 sequence is 17 residues long. The V gene end was trimmed by 2 bases and the J gene end by 1 base; junction bases not matched to a gene: 5. CDR1 and CDR2 (germline): ENHRY, SYGVKD. The CDR3 nucleotides are TGTGCCATCAGTGAGATGGACAGGGGGAGGTCTGGAAACACCATATATTTT. Its translation is CAISEMDRGRSGNTIYF.

The J gene is TRBJ2-3, the V gene TRBV29-1, with 7 bases aligning to TRBD1. V lost 8 bases to trimming and J lost 0 bases; unmatched junction nucleotides: 8. The germline gives CDR1 SQVTM, CDR2 ANQGSEA. The CDR3 loop spans 14 amino acids. The DNA of the CDR3 is TGCAGCACGGGACAGAGTACTAGCACAGATACGCAGTATTTT. This encodes CSTGQSTSTDTQYF.

V usage is TRBV27 and J usage is TRBJ2-1, with D hard to call. With 1 base removed from V and 8 bases from J, the gap between germline ends came to 12 bases. Germline CDR1 reads MNHEY; CDR2 reads SMNVEV (reference sequence). CDR3 length equals 14 residues. CDR3 DNA: TGTGCCAGCAGTTTATACGGCAAACGGGATGAGCAGTTCTTC. Encoded protein: CASSLYGKRDEQFF.